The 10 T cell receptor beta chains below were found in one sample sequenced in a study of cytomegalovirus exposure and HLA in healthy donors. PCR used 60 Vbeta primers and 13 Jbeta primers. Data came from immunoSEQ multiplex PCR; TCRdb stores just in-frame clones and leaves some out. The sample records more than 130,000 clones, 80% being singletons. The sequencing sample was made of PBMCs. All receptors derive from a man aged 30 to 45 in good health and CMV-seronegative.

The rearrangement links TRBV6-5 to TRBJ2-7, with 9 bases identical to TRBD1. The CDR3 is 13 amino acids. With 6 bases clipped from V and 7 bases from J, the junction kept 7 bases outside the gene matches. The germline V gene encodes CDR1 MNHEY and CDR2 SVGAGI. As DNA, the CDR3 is TGTGCCAGCAGCCTACAGGGGGCGTATGAGCAGTACTTC. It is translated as CASSLQGAYEQYF.

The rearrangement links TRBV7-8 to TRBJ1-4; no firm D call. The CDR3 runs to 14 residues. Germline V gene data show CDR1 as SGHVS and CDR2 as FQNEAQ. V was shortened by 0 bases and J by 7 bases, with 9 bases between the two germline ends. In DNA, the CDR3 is TGTGCCAGCAGCTTAGCCCAAGCCGGTGAAAAACTGTTTTTT. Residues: CASSLAQAGEKLFF.

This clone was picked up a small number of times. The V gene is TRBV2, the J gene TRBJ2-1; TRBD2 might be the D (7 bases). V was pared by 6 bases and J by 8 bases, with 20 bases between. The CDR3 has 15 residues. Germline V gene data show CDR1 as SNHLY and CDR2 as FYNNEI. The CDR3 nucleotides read TGTGCCAGCAGAGAGGGGCGGGGGCCCAGGGATGAGCAGTTCTTC. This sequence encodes CASREGRGPRDEQFF. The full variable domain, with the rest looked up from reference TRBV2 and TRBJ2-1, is EPEVTQTPSHQVTQMGQEVILRCVPISNHLYFYWYRQILGQKVEFLVSFYNNEISEKSEIFDDQFSVERPDGSNFTLKIRSTKLEDSAMYFCASREGRGPRDEQFFGPGTRLTVL.

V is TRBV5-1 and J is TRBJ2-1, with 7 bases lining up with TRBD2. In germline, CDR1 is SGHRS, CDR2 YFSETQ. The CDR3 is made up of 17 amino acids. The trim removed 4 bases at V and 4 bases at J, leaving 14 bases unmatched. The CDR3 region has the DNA TGCGCCAGCAGCACCGGTTTAGCGGGCGGCCGATACAATGAGCAGTTCTTC. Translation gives CASSTGLAGGRYNEQFF.

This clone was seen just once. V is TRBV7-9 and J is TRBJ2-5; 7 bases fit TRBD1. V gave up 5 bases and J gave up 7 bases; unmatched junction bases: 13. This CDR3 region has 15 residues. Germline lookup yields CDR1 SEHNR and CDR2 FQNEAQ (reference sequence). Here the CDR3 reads CASSLTGTDLGTQYF. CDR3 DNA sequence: TGTGCCAGCAGCCTAACCGGGACAGACTTAGGGACCCAGTACTTC.

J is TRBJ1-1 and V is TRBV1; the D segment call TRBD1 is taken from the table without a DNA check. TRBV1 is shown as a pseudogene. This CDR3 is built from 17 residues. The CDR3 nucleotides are TGCACCAGCAGGAGGGGACAGGGAAGGGGAATGAACACTGAAGCTTTCTTT. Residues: CTSRRGQGRGMNTEAFF.

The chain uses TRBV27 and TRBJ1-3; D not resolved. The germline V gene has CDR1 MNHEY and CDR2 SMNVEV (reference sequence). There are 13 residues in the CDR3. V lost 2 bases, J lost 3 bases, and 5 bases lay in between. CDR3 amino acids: CASSLNSGNTIYF. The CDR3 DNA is TGTGCCAGCAGTTTAAACAGTGGAAACACCATATATTTT.

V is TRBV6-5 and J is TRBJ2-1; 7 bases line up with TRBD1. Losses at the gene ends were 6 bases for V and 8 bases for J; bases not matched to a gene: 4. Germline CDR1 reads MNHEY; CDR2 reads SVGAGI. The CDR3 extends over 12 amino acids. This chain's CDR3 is CASSPRGYEQFF. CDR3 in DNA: TGTGCCAGCAGCCCCAGGGGGTATGAGCAGTTCTTC.

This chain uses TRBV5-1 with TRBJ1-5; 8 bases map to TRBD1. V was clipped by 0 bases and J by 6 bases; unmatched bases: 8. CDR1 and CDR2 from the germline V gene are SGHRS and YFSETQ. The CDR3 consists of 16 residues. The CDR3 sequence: CASSLGGQGASQPQHF. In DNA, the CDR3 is TGCGCCAGCAGCTTGGGAGGGCAGGGGGCTTCTCAGCCCCAGCATTTT. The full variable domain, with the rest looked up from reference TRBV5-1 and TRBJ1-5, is KAGVTQTPRYLIKTRGQQVTLSCSPISGHRSVSWYQQTPGQGLQFLFEYFSETQRNKGNFPGRFSGRQFSNSRSEMNVSTLELGDSALYLCASSLGGQGASQPQHFGDGTRLSIL.

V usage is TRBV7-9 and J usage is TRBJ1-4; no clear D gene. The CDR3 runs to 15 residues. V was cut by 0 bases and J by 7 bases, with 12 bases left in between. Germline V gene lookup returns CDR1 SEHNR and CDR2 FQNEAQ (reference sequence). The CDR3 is CASSLAQVLGEKLFF. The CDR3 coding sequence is TGTGCCAGCAGCTTAGCGCAGGTGTTGGGTGAAAAACTGTTTTTT.